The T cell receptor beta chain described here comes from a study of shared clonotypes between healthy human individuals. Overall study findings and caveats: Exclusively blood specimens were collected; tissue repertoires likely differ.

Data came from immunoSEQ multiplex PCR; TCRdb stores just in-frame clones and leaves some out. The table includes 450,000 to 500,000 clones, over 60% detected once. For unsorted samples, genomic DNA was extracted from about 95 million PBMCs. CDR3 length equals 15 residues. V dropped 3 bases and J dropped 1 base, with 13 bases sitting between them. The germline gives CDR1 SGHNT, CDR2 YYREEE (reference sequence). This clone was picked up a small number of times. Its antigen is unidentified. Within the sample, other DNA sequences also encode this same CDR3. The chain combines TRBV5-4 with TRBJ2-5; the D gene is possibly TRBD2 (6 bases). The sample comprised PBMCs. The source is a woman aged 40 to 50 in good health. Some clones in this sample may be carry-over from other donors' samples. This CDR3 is CASSWEFSGQETQYF. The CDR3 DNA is TGTGCCAGCAGCTGGGAGTTTAGCGGCCAAGAGACCCAGTACTTC.